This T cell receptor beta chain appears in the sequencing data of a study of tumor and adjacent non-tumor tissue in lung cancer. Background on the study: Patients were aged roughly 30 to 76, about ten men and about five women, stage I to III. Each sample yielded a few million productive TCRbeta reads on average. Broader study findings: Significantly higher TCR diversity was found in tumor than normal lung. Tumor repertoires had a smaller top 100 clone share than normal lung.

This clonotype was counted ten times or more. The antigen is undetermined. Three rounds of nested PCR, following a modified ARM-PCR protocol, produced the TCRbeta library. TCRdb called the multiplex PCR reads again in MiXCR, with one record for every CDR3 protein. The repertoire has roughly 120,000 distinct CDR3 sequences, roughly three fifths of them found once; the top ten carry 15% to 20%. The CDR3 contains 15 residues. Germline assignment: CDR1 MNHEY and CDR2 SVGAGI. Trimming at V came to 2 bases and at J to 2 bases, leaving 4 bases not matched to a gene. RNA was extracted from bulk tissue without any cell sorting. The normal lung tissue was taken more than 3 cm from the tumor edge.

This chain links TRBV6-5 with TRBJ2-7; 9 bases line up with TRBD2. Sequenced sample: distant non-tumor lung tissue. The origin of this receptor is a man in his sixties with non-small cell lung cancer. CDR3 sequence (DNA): TGTGCCAGCAGTTACGGGGTAGCGGGGGCCTACGAGCAGTACTTC. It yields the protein CASSYGVAGAYEQYF.